Listed below are T cell receptor beta chains from one sample, sequenced in a study of cytomegalovirus exposure and HLA in healthy donors. Here immunoSEQ multiplex PCR was the method, and the copy in TCRdb shows in-frame clones only, minus some. This sample has roughly 180,000 clones; more than 65% occur once, and the top ten carry approximately 1.3%. Material: PBMCs. These receptors all stem from a man in his thirties or forties in good health and CMV-seronegative. CDR3s include the opening cysteine and the closing phenylalanine or tryptophan. Each record gives: J gene, D gene, V gene, clone size, CDR3 DNA, CDR3 protein. D genes are given only for firm matches. The size of a clone is reported for some rows only, either as once, few or many, or as a class for expanded clones.

j_call: TRBJ1-5; d_call: TRBD1; v_call: TRBV5-4; clone_size: few; cdr3_nt: TGTGCCAGCAGCCTCACAGGGGACGCCAATCAGCCCCAGCATTTT; cdr3_aa: CASSLTGDANQPQHF
j_call: TRBJ2-3; d_call: TRBD1; v_call: TRBV5-8; clone_size: -; cdr3_nt: TGTGCCAGCAGCTTGGGGACAGGGGGCAGTGGAGATACGCAGTATTTT; cdr3_aa: CASSLGTGGSGDTQYF
j_call: TRBJ2-3; d_call: TRBD2; v_call: TRBV4-3; clone_size: -; cdr3_nt: TGCGCCAGCAGCCTAAGACTAGCGGGAGGGCCCCCAGATACGCAGTATTTT; cdr3_aa: CASSLRLAGGPPDTQYF
j_call: TRBJ2-7; d_call: -; v_call: TRBV28; clone_size: few; cdr3_nt: TGTGCCAGCAGGCTACAGGGATCCTACGAGCAGTACTTC; cdr3_aa: CASRLQGSYEQYF
j_call: TRBJ2-2; d_call: TRBD2; v_call: TRBV30; clone_size: -; cdr3_nt: TGTGCCTGGGCCAGACTAGCGGTAACCGGGGAGCTGTTTTTT; cdr3_aa: CAWARLAVTGELFF
j_call: TRBJ2-7; d_call: TRBD2; v_call: TRBV9; clone_size: -; cdr3_nt: TGTGCCAGCAGCGTATCCAGCGGGGGGGCCACCTACGAGCAGTACTTC; cdr3_aa: CASSVSSGGATYEQYF
j_call: TRBJ1-2; d_call: TRBD1; v_call: TRBV5-5; clone_size: -; cdr3_nt: TGTGCCACTGAGGACAGGGTGGGGGGCTACACCTTC; cdr3_aa: CATEDRVGGYTF
j_call: TRBJ2-7; d_call: -; v_call: TRBV27; clone_size: -; cdr3_nt: TGTGCCAGCAGTTTAAGGGGTCCTTACGAGCAGTACTTC; cdr3_aa: CASSLRGPYEQYF
j_call: TRBJ2-3; d_call: TRBD1; v_call: TRBV25-1; clone_size: -; cdr3_nt: TGTGCCAGCAGTGAATTCGGACAGGCTAGCACAGATACGCAGTATTTT; cdr3_aa: CASSEFGQASTDTQYF
j_call: TRBJ2-7; d_call: TRBD1; v_call: TRBV11-2; clone_size: -; cdr3_nt: TGTGCCAGCAGCTACAGAGGACAGGGCCTCGGGTACTTC; cdr3_aa: CASSYRGQGLGYF
j_call: TRBJ2-5; d_call: -; v_call: TRBV28; clone_size: once; cdr3_nt: TGTGCCAGCAGTTTGGGGGGAAAGGAGACCCAGTACTTC; cdr3_aa: CASSLGGKETQYF
j_call: TRBJ2-1; d_call: -; v_call: TRBV10-3; clone_size: -; cdr3_nt: TGTGCCATCAGTGTGAGGCCCTCCTACAATGAGCAGTTCTTC; cdr3_aa: CAISVRPSYNEQFF
j_call: TRBJ2-7; d_call: -; v_call: TRBV6-5; clone_size: -; cdr3_nt: TGTGCCAGCAGCAAGGGGTCGTACGAGCAGTACTTC; cdr3_aa: CASSKGSYEQYF
j_call: TRBJ1-6; d_call: TRBD1; v_call: TRBV7-9; clone_size: few; cdr3_nt: TGTGCCAGCAGCTTAGCTGGACAGGGGAGTTCACCCCTCCACTTT; cdr3_aa: CASSLAGQGSSPLHF
j_call: TRBJ2-1; d_call: TRBD1; v_call: TRBV9; clone_size: -; cdr3_nt: TGTGCCAGCAGCCCGACAGGGGCGAACAATGAGCAGTTCTTC; cdr3_aa: CASSPTGANNEQFF
j_call: TRBJ2-7; d_call: -; v_call: TRBV7-3; clone_size: -; cdr3_nt: TGTGCCAGCAGCCTATTCCCGGGACAACCCCGGGGCGAGCAGTACTTC; cdr3_aa: CASSLFPGQPRGEQYF
j_call: TRBJ1-1; d_call: TRBD1; v_call: TRBV10-3; clone_size: few; cdr3_nt: TGTGCCATCAAGGGGACAGGGGAGGCCACTGAAGCTTTCTTT; cdr3_aa: CAIKGTGEATEAFF
j_call: TRBJ2-3; d_call: TRBD2; v_call: TRBV7-9; clone_size: few; cdr3_nt: TGTGCCAGCAGCTTGACTAGCGGGAGGCCGACAGATACGCAGTATTTT; cdr3_aa: CASSLTSGRPTDTQYF
j_call: TRBJ1-2; d_call: -; v_call: TRBV30; clone_size: once; cdr3_nt: TGTGCCTGGAGGGGTATAGGGGGTGATAATGGCTACACCTTC; cdr3_aa: CAWRGIGGDNGYTF
j_call: TRBJ2-2; d_call: -; v_call: TRBV5-1; clone_size: -; cdr3_nt: TGCGCCAGCAGCCTCGGACCCTTGCCCCTAGCTGGGCTGTTTTTT; cdr3_aa: CASSLGPLPLAGLFF
j_call: TRBJ2-2; d_call: TRBD1; v_call: TRBV28; clone_size: -; cdr3_nt: TGTGCCAGCAGTATGACAGGGGGGGGCACCGGGGAGCTGTTTTTT; cdr3_aa: CASSMTGGGTGELFF
j_call: TRBJ1-1; d_call: -; v_call: TRBV2; clone_size: -; cdr3_nt: TGTGCCAGCCAAGAAGGGGAGAACACTGAAGCTTTCTTT; cdr3_aa: CASQEGENTEAFF